The 22 T cell receptor beta chains below come from one sample, sequenced in a study of CD8 T cells in ankylosing spondylitis. Study findings and constraints: About 8 highly homologous variants made up a TCR beta motif that seemed to typify ankylosing spondylitis blood.

MiXCR, run by TCRdb on the 5' RACE reads, gives a single entry per CDR3 protein. The sample has 450,000 to 550,000 distinct CDR3 sequences, 5.3% seen once; the top ten hold approximately 4%. These receptors have no identified antigens. Sequenced: blood, either unsorted or a sorted T cell fraction (not recorded which). Every receptor here comes from a male donor with ankylosing spondylitis.

This clonotype was observed many times. The chain links TRBV6-5 to TRBJ1-5; no firm D call. The V gene lost 4 bases and the J gene lost 5 bases, with 15 bases spanning the gap. The CDR3 is 15 amino acids. Germline V gene lookup returns CDR1 MNHEY and CDR2 SVGAGI. CDR3 loop: CASSSAGRVDQPQHF. The CDR3 DNA is TGTGCCAGCAGTTCAGCAGGAAGGGTCGATCAGCCCCAGCATTTT.

As DNA, the CDR3 is TGTGCCAGCAGCGTACTGGCGTCAGATACGCAGTATTTT. Translating gives CASSVLASDTQYF. The chain combines TRBV9 with TRBJ2-3; no clear D gene. CDR1 is SGDLS and CDR2 is YYNGEE in the germline V gene. The CDR3 consists of 13 residues. Trimming took 1 base from V and 4 from J, leaving 7 bases between them.

This clonotype appeared a few times. The chain employs TRBV3-1 and TRBJ2-1; D uncertain. This CDR3 spans 12 amino acids. Trimming removed 2 bases from V and 7 bases from J, with 6 bases in between. Germline V gene data show CDR1 as LGHDT and CDR2 as YNNKEL (reference sequence). This CDR3 is CASSQLQNEQFF. For the CDR3, the DNA is TGTGCCAGCAGCCAACTACAGAATGAGCAGTTCTTC.

The V gene is TRBV6-1, the J gene TRBJ2-1; D call uncertain. The CDR3 length is 13 residues. Germline V gene lookup returns CDR1 MNHNS and CDR2 SASEGT. Trimming cost V 6 bases and J 2 bases, with 8 bases left between them. This chain's CDR3 is CASRPEAYNEQFF. CDR3 coding DNA: TGTGCCAGCAGACCCGAAGCCTACAATGAGCAGTTCTTC.

This clonotype has only a few counts. The chain carries TRBV18 and TRBJ2-2; a weak D match, TRBD1 (6 bases). The germline CDR1 and CDR2 sequences are KGHSH and LQKENI. The CDR3 has 15 amino acids. V lost 5 bases and J 4 bases, leaving 14 bases between the germline ends. CDR3 region: CASSWTADITGELFF. The CDR3 DNA sequence: TGTGCCAGCTCATGGACAGCCGATATCACCGGGGAGCTGTTTTTT. The variable domain in full, with the rest retrieved from reference TRBV18 and TRBJ2-2, is NAGVMQNPRHLVRRRGQEARLRCSPMKGHSHVYWYRQLPEEGLKFMVYLQKENIIDESGMPKERFSAEFPKEGPSILRIQQVVRGDSAAYFCASSWTADITGELFFGEGSRLTVL.

This clonotype is termed medium-sized. The chain recombines TRBV28 with TRBJ2-3; the D is unclear. The CDR3 contains 13 residues. CDR1 and CDR2 from the germline V gene are MDHEN and SYDVKM. V was trimmed by 3 bases and J by 10 bases, leaving 14 bases between them. The CDR3 loop reads CASSLVLVDSQYF. CDR3 coding DNA: TGTGCCAGCAGTTTGGTATTGGTGGATTCGCAGTATTTT.

This clonotype has a handful of counts. The chain has TRBV6-1 and TRBJ1-1; 8 nucleotides line up with TRBD1. With 6 bases clipped from V and 5 bases from J, the junction kept 8 bases outside the gene matches. The CDR3 has 14 residues. CDR1 is MNHNS, CDR2 SASEGT, per germline. In DNA, the CDR3 is TGTGCCAGCAGGGACAGGGCCGGAGGGACTGAAGCTTTCTTT. Amino acid sequence: CASRDRAGGTEAFF.

The table lists this clonotype with many counts. A junction end diverges from the germline sequence, so it may reflect a read error. This rearrangement joins TRBV7-7 to TRBJ2-5; D not resolved. From germline, CDR1 is SSHAT and CDR2 FNYEAQ (reference sequence). CDR3 length equals 13 residues. CDR3 nucleotide sequence: TGTGCTAGCAGCCCCAGCTACCAAGAGACCCAGTACTTC. Encoded protein: CASSPSYQETQYF.

This clonotype was observed many times. The V and J genes are TRBV6-5 and TRBJ2-2; 10 bases are a match to TRBD2. This CDR3 is 16 amino acids long. The germline V gene encodes CDR1 MNHEY and CDR2 SVGAGI. Unmatched junction bases numbered 4, after V lost 0 bases and J lost 6 bases. The CDR3 is CASSYSGAGGPGELFF. CDR3 sequence (DNA): TGTGCCAGCAGTTACTCTGGAGCGGGAGGGCCCGGGGAGCTGTTTTTT.

The chain couples TRBV7-2 to TRBJ2-3; no definite D call. Trimming cost V 5 bases and J 6 bases, with 9 bases left between them. Germline assignment: CDR1 SGHTA and CDR2 FQGNSA. The CDR3 contains 12 residues. The CDR3 DNA follows: TGTGCCAGCAGCCGGGTGGTGGATACGCAGTATTTT. Its protein product is CASSRVVDTQYF.

This chain links TRBV19 with TRBJ2-4, with 7 nucleotides matching TRBD2. The ends lost 5 bases at V and 0 bases at J; junction bases unmatched: 4. Germline CDR1 LNHDA, CDR2 SQIVND (reference sequence). CDR3 length equals 15 residues. The CDR3 is CASSQGLSAKNIQYF. In nucleotides, the CDR3 is TGTGCCAGTAGTCAGGGACTATCAGCCAAAAACATTCAGTACTTC.

This clonotype was counted ten times or more. The chain recombines TRBV29-1 with TRBJ2-5; the D is unclear. The V and J ends lost 2 bases and 4 bases respectively, with 14 bases between them. CDR1 is SQVTM, CDR2 ANQGSEA, per germline. The CDR3 consists of 14 residues. The CDR3 DNA reads as TGCAGCGTTGAATGGTTCACCTTGGGAGAGACCCAGTACTTC. Translated: CSVEWFTLGETQYF.

This clonotype was picked up a small number of times. This chain's CDR3 is CASSLFGAGVQETQYF. The DNA of the CDR3 is TGTGCCAGCAGCTTATTCGGGGCGGGTGTACAAGAGACCCAGTACTTC. V is TRBV7-9 and J is TRBJ2-5; D assignment may be TRBD1 or TRBD2 (5 bases each). Deletions cut 2 bases from V and 2 bases from J, with 15 bases between. CDR3 size: 16 residues. Germline V CDR1 and CDR2: SEHNR, FQNEAQ (reference sequence).

The chain carries TRBV2 and TRBJ2-5; 10 bases map to TRBD2. The CDR3 extends over 13 amino acids. After removal of 6 bases from V and 5 bases from J, the junction contained 3 bases not matched to a gene. Germline CDR1 is SNHLY and CDR2 is FYNNEI. CDR3 region: CASRRLAGETQYF. The CDR3 DNA reads TGTGCCAGCAGAAGACTAGCGGGTGAGACCCAGTACTTC.

This clonotype was recorded at least ten times. The chain joins TRBV5-1 to TRBJ1-6, with 7 bases lining up with TRBD1. Losses at the gene ends were 3 bases for V and 7 bases for J; bases not matched to a gene: 7. Germline V gene sequence: CDR1 SGHRS, CDR2 YFSETQ. The CDR3 is made up of 15 amino acids. CDR3 sequence reads: CASSSQGSRNSPLHF. CDR3 coding DNA: TGCGCCAGCAGCTCACAGGGGTCTCGGAATTCACCCCTCCACTTT.

This sequence joins TRBV11-2 and TRBJ2-1; D is unclear. CDR1 and CDR2 (germline): SGHAT, FQNNGV. V lost 2 bases, J lost 7 bases, and 9 bases lay in between. The CDR3 spans 13 residues. CDR3 sequence reads: CASSLPGSNEQFF. In DNA form, the CDR3 reads TGTGCCAGCAGCTTACCAGGTTCAAATGAGCAGTTCTTC.

This clonotype was recorded many times. V usage is TRBV6-5 and J usage is TRBJ1-1; D gene uncertain. The V end was cut by 0 bases, the J end by 6 bases, with 14 bases between. Germline values: CDR1 MNHEY, CDR2 SVGAGI. CDR3 size: 15 residues. The CDR3 protein is CASSYSKRADSEAFF. CDR3 nucleotides: TGTGCCAGCAGTTACTCTAAGAGGGCAGACTCTGAAGCTTTCTTT.

This clonotype appeared many times. The CDR3 nucleotides read TGTGCCACCAGTGATGCAGGGACATATACCGGGGAGCTGTTTTTT. Its translation: CATSDAGTYTGELFF. The chain has TRBV24-1 and TRBJ2-2; the D gene is possibly TRBD1 (6 bases). Germline V gives CDR1 KGHDR, CDR2 SFDVKD. V lost 3 bases to trimming and J lost 5 bases, with 12 bases between them. The CDR3 covers 15 residues.

This clonotype was seen at least ten times. V gene TRBV5-1 combines with J gene TRBJ2-2; 11 nucleotides align to TRBD1. The CDR3 totals 14 residues. The V gene end was trimmed by 4 bases and the J gene end by 6 bases; junction bases not matched to a gene: 2. Germline V gene lookup returns CDR1 SGHRS and CDR2 YFSETQ. This CDR3 is CASSPGQGAGELFF. The CDR3 DNA is TGCGCCAGCAGCCCGGGACAGGGGGCCGGGGAGCTGTTTTTT.

This clonotype appeared a few times. V gene TRBV20-1 combines with J gene TRBJ1-2; D possibly corresponds to TRBD1 (5 bases). The CDR3 has 14 amino acids. Germline CDR1 is DFQATT and CDR2 is SNEGSKA (reference sequence). V was clipped by 4 bases and J by 4 bases, with 16 bases between them. This CDR3 reads CSATNPRDFYGYTF. The DNA of the CDR3 is TGCAGTGCTACGAATCCCAGGGATTTCTATGGCTACACCTTC.

This clonotype was found many times. V and J are TRBV7-2 and TRBJ1-1; D ambiguous. The CDR3 extends over 14 amino acids. The germline V gene encodes CDR1 SGHTA and CDR2 FQGNSA. V lost 1 base to trimming and J lost 5 bases, with 11 bases between them. In DNA form, the CDR3 reads TGTGCCAGCAGCTTAGATGGTACGTGGACTGAAGCTTTCTTT. This encodes CASSLDGTWTEAFF.

Many counts were recorded for this clonotype. The gene calls are TRBV3-1 and TRBJ2-4, with TRBD1 as a possible D gene (6 bases). Trimming removed 4 bases at V and 4 bases at J, with 17 bases between. Germline values: CDR1 LGHDT, CDR2 YNNKEL (reference sequence). CDR3 length: 16 residues. CDR3 loop: CASSRPGTTGKNIQYF. CDR3 nucleotide sequence: TGTGCCAGCAGCCGACCGGGGACAACCGGAAAAAACATTCAGTACTTC. Full variable domain (rest looked up from reference TRBV3-1 and TRBJ2-4): DTAVSQTPKYLVTQMGNDKSIKCEQNLGHDTMYWYKQDSKKFLKIMFSYNNKELIINETVPNRFSPKSPDKAHLNLHINSLELGDSAVYFCASSRPGTTGKNIQYFGAGTRLSVL.